Each of the 12 T cell receptor beta chains below was sequenced from the same sample in a study of blood T cell repertoires in COVID-19. Sequencing was performed with immunoSEQ multiplex PCR; in TCRdb, only in-frame clones are kept and a portion is missing. The sample shows approximately 170,000 clones, around 81% of them seen only once. Sequenced sample: peripheral blood. Source of these receptors: a man between 60 and 70 years old with active or convalescent COVID-19.

This chain joins TRBV10-1 and TRBJ2-3, with 9 bases lining up with TRBD1. V lost 5 bases and J lost 4; bases outside the gene matches: 7. From germline, CDR1 is WNHNN and CDR2 SYGVQD (reference sequence). The CDR3 runs to 15 residues. The chain's CDR3 is CASSSGQGFSDTQYF. The CDR3 DNA reads TGCGCCAGCAGTTCGGGACAGGGCTTCTCAGATACGCAGTATTTT.

The V call is TRBV19, the J call TRBJ1-2; D perhaps matches TRBD1 (5 bases). Trimming shortened V by 4 bases and J by 6 bases, and 9 bases separated the two germline ends. Germline lookup yields CDR1 LNHDA and CDR2 SQIVND (reference sequence). This CDR3 is 12 amino acids long. CDR3 in amino acids: CASSTRVDGYTF. The CDR3 nucleotides are TGTGCCAGTAGTACCAGGGTGGATGGCTACACCTTC. The full variable domain, in which reference TRBV19 and TRBJ1-2 provide the parts outside the CDR3, is DGGITQSPKYLFRKEGQNVTLSCEQNLNHDAMYWYRQDPGQGLRLIYYSQIVNDFQKGDIAEGYSVSREKKESFPLTVTSAQKNPTAFYLCASSTRVDGYTFGSGTRLTVV.

The chain combines TRBV28 with TRBJ1-1; 8 nucleotides match TRBD1. The CDR3 loop spans 13 amino acids. Germline values: CDR1 MDHEN, CDR2 SYDVKM. Unmatched junction bases numbered 1, after V lost 3 bases and J lost 4 bases. CDR3 sequence (DNA): TGTGCCAGCAGTTTGACAGGGGCCACTGAAGCTTTCTTT. This sequence encodes CASSLTGATEAFF.

The V and J genes are TRBV20-1 and TRBJ1-2; D is unclear. This CDR3 has 12 amino acids. Germline CDR1 reads DFQATT; CDR2 reads SNEGSKA (reference sequence). V gave up 3 bases and J gave up 8 bases, with 13 bases separating them. The CDR3 spells CSASLRSEGYTF. CDR3 nucleotides: TGCAGTGCTAGTCTGCGGTCGGAAGGCTACACCTTC.

This clone rates as large. This chain links TRBV6-5 with TRBJ1-2; the D is unclear. Between the trimmed V and J ends, which lost 8 bases and 5 bases, there was a span of 21 bases. CDR1 and CDR2 from the germline V gene are MNHEY and SVGAGI. CDR3 length equals 15 residues. CDR3 coding DNA: TGTGCCAGCGCAATTGGGTTCCTCGGAGGGTATGGCTACACCTTC. Translating gives CASAIGFLGGYGYTF.

The chain is built from TRBV15 and TRBJ2-3; 7 bases agree with TRBD2. CDR3 length: 12 amino acids. Germline trimming cut 5 bases from V and 4 bases from J; bases unmatched to any gene: 0. CDR1 is LNHNV, CDR2 YYDKDF, per germline (reference sequence). The CDR3 DNA follows: TGTGCCACCAGCGGACTAGCAGATACGCAGTATTTT. Protein sequence: CATSGLADTQYF.

The V gene is TRBV28, the J gene TRBJ2-3, with D perhaps matching TRBD1 (7 bases). Per germline, CDR1 MDHEN and CDR2 SYDVKM. The V end lost 6 bases, the J end lost 2 bases, and 12 bases lay between the germline ends. The length of the CDR3 is 14 residues. For the CDR3, the DNA is TGTGCCAGCAGCGCGGGACAGACCACAGATACGCAGTATTTT. Its translation is CASSAGQTTDTQYF.

Only a few counts were recorded for this clone. The chain carries TRBV15 and TRBJ2-1; 8 bases fit TRBD2. Trimming removed 1 base from V and 0 bases from J; junction bases left unmatched: 5. Germline V gene sequence: CDR1 LNHNV, CDR2 YYDKDF (reference sequence). This CDR3 has 17 residues. CDR3 nucleotide sequence: TGTGCCACCAGCAGAGGAGCGGGGGCGAGCTCCTACAATGAGCAGTTCTTC. Its translation is CATSRGAGASSYNEQFF. The whole variable domain, remainder taken from reference TRBV15 and TRBJ2-1, is DAMVIQNPRYQVTQFGKPVTLSCSQTLNHNVMYWYQQKSSQAPKLLFHYYDKDFNNEADTPDNFQSRRPNTSFCFLDIRSPGLGDTAMYLCATSRGAGASSYNEQFFGPGTRLTVL.

The chain links TRBV19 to TRBJ2-7; 7 bases are shared with TRBD1. The CDR3 length is 14 residues. V was clipped by 1 base and J by 7 bases; unmatched bases: 7. In germline, CDR1 is LNHDA, CDR2 SQIVND (reference sequence). CDR3 residues: CASSIVGTVEEQYF. The CDR3 DNA is TGTGCCAGTAGTATAGTAGGGACAGTCGAAGAGCAGTACTTC.

This clone was seen a single time. CDR3 coding DNA: TGTGCCAGCAGCTTAGAATTGGGAGGGACAGGGGGCACTGAAGCTTTCTTT. Its translation is CASSLELGGTGGTEAFF. The J gene is TRBJ1-1, the V gene TRBV7-6; 11 bases align to TRBD1. Losses at the gene ends were 1 base for V and 4 bases for J; bases not matched to a gene: 8. This CDR3 contains 17 residues. Germline V gene sequence: CDR1 SGHVS, CDR2 FNYEAQ.

The chain combines TRBV27 with TRBJ1-6; 10 nucleotides agree with TRBD1. The CDR3 extends over 15 amino acids. Looked up from germline, CDR1 is MNHEY and CDR2 is SMNVEV (reference sequence). With 11 bases clipped from V and 7 bases from J, the junction kept 11 bases outside the gene matches. This CDR3 is CAPLAGQGENSPLHF. CDR3 nucleotides: TGTGCCCCTCTCGCCGGACAGGGGGAAAATTCACCCCTCCACTTT.

The J gene is TRBJ1-2, the V gene TRBV18, with 7 bases identical to TRBD1. The germline gives CDR1 KGHSH, CDR2 LQKENI. The CDR3 sequence is 14 residues long. The trim removed 4 bases at V and 11 bases at J, leaving 13 bases unmatched. The CDR3 region has the DNA TGTGCCAGCTCACATGGGACAGCCACCCCATATTACACCTTC. It is translated as CASSHGTATPYYTF.